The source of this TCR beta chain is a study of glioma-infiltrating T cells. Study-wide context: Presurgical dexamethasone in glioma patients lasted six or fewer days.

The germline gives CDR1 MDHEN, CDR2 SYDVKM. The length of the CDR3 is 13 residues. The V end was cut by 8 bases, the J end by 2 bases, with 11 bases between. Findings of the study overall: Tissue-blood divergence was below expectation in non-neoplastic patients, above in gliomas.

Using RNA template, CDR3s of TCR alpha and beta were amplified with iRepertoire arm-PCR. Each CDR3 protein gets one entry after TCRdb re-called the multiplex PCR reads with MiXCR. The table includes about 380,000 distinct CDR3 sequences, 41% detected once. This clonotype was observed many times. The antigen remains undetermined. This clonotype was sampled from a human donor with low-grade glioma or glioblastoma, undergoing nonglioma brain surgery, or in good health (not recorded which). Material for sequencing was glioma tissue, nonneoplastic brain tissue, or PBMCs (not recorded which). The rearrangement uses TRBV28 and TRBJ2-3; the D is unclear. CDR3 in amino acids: CASAVALTDTQYF. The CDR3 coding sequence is TGTGCCAGCGCGGTGGCCCTCACAGATACGCAGTATTTT.